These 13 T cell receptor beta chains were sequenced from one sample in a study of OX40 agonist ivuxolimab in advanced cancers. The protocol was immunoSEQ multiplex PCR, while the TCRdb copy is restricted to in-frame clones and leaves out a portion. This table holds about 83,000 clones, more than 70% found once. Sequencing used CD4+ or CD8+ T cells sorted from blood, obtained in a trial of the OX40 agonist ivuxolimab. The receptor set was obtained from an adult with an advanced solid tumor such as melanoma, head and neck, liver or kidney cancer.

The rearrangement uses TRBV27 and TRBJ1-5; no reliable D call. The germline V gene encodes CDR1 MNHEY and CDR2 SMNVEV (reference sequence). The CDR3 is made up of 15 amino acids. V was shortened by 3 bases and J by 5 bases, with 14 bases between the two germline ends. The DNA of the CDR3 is TGTGCCAGCAGTTTTAGGGTTGGTATGGATCAGCCCCAGCATTTT. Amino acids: CASSFRVGMDQPQHF.

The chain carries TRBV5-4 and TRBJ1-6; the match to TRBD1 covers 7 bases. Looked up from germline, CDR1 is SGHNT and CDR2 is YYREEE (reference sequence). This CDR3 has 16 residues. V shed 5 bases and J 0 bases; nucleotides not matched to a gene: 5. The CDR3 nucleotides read TGTGCCAGCAGGGGACAGATCAGCTCCTATAATTCACCCCTCCACTTT. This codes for CASRGQISSYNSPLHF.

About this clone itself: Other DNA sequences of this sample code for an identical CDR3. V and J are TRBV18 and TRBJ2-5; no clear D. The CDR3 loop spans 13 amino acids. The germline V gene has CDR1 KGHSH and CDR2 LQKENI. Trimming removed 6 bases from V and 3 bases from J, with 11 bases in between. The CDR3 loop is CASSLGLKETQYF. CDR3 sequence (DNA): TGTGCCAGCTCTCTCGGGCTGAAAGAGACCCAGTACTTC.

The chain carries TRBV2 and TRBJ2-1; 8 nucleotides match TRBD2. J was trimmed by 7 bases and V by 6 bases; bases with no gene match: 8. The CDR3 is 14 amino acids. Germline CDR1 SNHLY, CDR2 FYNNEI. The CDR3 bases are TGTGCCAGCAGCCGCCAGCGGGGGTATAATGAGCAGTTCTTC. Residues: CASSRQRGYNEQFF. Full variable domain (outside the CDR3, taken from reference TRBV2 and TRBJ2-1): EPEVTQTPSHQVTQMGQEVILRCVPISNHLYFYWYRQILGQKVEFLVSFYNNEISEKSEIFDDQFSVERPDGSNFTLKIRSTKLEDSAMYFCASSRQRGYNEQFFGPGTRLTVL.

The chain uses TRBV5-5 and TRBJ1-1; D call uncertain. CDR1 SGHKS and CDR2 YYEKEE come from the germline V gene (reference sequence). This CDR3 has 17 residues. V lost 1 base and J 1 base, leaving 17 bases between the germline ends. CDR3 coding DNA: TGTGCCAGCAGCTTGTCCAAAGTTAGGTATTCGAACACTGAAGCTTTCTTT. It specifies CASSLSKVRYSNTEAFF.

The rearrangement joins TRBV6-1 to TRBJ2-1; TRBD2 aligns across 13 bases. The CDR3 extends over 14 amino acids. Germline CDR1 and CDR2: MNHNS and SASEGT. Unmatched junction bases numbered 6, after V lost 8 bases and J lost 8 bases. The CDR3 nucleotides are TGTGCCAGCTTACTAGCGGGGGGGCCCGATGAGCAGTTCTTC. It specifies CASLLAGGPDEQFF.

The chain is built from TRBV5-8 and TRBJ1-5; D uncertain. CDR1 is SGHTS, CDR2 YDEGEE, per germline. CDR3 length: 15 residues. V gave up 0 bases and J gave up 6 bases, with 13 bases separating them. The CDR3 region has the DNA TGTGCCAGCAGCTTGGGGGCCCGGGGTTCTCAGCCCCAGCATTTT. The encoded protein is CASSLGARGSQPQHF.

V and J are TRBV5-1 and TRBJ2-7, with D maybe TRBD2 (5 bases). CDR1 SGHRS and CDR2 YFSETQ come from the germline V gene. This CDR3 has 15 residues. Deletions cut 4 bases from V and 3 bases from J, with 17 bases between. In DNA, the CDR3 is TGCGCCAGCAGCGTAGGACTCGATTTTAGCTACGAGCAGTACTTC. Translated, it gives CASSVGLDFSYEQYF.

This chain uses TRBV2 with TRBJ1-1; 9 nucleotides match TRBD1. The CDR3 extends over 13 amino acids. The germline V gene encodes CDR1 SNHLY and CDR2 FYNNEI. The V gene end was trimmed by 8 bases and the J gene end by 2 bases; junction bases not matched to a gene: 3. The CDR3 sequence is CASGGQGNTEAFF. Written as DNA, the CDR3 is TGTGCCAGCGGGGGACAGGGTAACACTGAAGCTTTCTTT.

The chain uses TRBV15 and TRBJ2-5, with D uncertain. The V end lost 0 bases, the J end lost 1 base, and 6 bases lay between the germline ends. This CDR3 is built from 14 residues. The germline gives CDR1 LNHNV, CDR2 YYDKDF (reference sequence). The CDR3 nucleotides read TGTGCCACCAGCAGAGACCGGATCCAAGAGACCCAGTACTTC. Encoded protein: CATSRDRIQETQYF.

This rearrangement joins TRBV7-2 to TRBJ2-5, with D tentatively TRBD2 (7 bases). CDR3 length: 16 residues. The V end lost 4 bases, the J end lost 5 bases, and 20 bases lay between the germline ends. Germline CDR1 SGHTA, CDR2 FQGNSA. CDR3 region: CASSSKGRGYGETQYF. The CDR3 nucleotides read TGTGCCAGCAGCTCCAAAGGGAGGGGGTACGGGGAGACCCAGTACTTC.

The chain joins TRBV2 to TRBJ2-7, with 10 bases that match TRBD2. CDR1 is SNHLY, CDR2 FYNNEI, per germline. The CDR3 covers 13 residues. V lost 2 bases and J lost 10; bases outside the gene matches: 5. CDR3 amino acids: CASSERASGRQYF. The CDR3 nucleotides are TGTGCCAGCAGTGAAAGGGCTAGCGGGAGACAGTACTTC.

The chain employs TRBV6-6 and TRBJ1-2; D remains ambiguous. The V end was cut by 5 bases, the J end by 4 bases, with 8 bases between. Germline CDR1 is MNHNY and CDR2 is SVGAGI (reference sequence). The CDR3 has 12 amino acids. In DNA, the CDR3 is TGTGCCAGCAGTACCCTGATCTATGGCTACACCTTC. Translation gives CASSTLIYGYTF.